One T cell receptor beta chain is described in this entry. Its antigen is undetermined. These data belong to a study of cytomegalovirus exposure and HLA in healthy donors. Study-wide points: Using the classifier, cytomegalovirus status was reportedly diagnosed with high specificity and sensitivity.

It was with 60 Vbeta and 13 Jbeta primers that the PCR ran. TCRdb's copy holds only in-frame clones and misses some; the assay was immunoSEQ multiplex PCR. The data contain under 300,000 clones, approximately 90% of them singletons. Germline trimming cut 6 bases from V and 7 bases from J; bases unmatched to any gene: 29. The V gene's germline CDR1 is LNHDA and CDR2 SQIVND (reference sequence). The CDR3 runs 21 residues. The V call is TRBV19, the J call TRBJ2-1; TRBD2 aligns across 8 bases. This receptor was identified in a middle-aged man in good health and CMV-seropositive. The sample consisted of PBMCs. CDR3 nucleotide sequence: TGTGCCAGTAGGAAAGTACAGGGTGGTCCTAGAAAAGCGGGAGTGGGAAATGAGCAGTTCTTC. This encodes CASRKVQGGPRKAGVGNEQFF.